These T cell receptor beta chains were read from a single sample in a study of cytomegalovirus exposure and HLA in healthy donors. Sequenced by immunoSEQ multiplex PCR; TCRdb stores in-frame clones only, minus some. The repertoire table contains some 200,000 clones. Sequencing was carried out using PBMCs. These receptors were collected from a man in his thirties or forties in good health and CMV-seronegative. CDR3s include the opening cysteine and the closing phenylalanine or tryptophan. Fields, in order: V gene, D gene, J gene, CDR3 protein, CDR3 DNA. A D gene is named only where the DNA matches it firmly.

TRBV28	.	TRBJ1-2	CASSPWSYGYTF	TGTGCCAGCAGTCCCTGGAGCTATGGCTACACCTTC
TRBV6-5	TRBD2	TRBJ2-7	CASRGGRTYEQYF	TGTGCCAGCAGAGGCGGGAGAACCTACGAGCAGTACTTC
TRBV7-9	TRBD1	TRBJ1-3	CASSFRTGAGNTIYF	TGTGCCAGCAGCTTCAGGACAGGGGCTGGAAACACCATATATTTT
TRBV13	.	TRBJ2-1	CASTAGGRGYNEQFF	TGTGCCAGCACCGCTGGGGGGAGAGGGTACAATGAGCAGTTCTTC
TRBV6-5	TRBD1	TRBJ1-2	CASTTGHYGYTF	TGTGCCAGCACGACAGGGCACTATGGCTACACCTTC
TRBV7-2	TRBD1	TRBJ1-4	CASSKQGNYGEKLFF	TGTGCCAGCAGCAAACAGGGGAATTATGGTGAAAAACTGTTTTTT
TRBV18	TRBD1	TRBJ1-2	CASSPPSQGGRGYTF	TGTGCCAGCTCACCACCTTCACAGGGGGGTAGAGGCTACACCTTC
TRBV7-9	TRBD1	TRBJ2-4	CASSSTIGQGLAKNIQYF	TGTGCCAGCAGCTCAACAATAGGACAGGGGCTAGCCAAAAACATTCAGTACTTC
TRBV15	.	TRBJ2-1	CATIKPAGAGPYNEQFF	TGTGCCACCATCAAGCCCGCCGGGGCGGGACCCTACAATGAGCAGTTCTTC
TRBV11-3	.	TRBJ1-1	CASSIGQGGTEAFF	TGTGCCAGCAGCATTGGCCAGGGAGGCACTGAAGCTTTCTTT
TRBV20-1	.	TRBJ1-1	CSAPGQHEAFF	TGCAGTGCCCCGGGACAACATGAAGCTTTCTTT
TRBV28	.	TRBJ1-1	CASSRHVQNTEAFF	TGTGCCAGCAGTAGACACGTACAGAACACTGAAGCTTTCTTT
TRBV5-6	.	TRBJ2-1	CASSLVVAADNEQFF	TGTGCCAGCAGCTTGGTGGTAGCGGCCGACAATGAGCAGTTCTTC
TRBV5-1	.	TRBJ2-2	CASRPYQGTGELFF	TGCGCCAGCAGGCCTTACCAGGGAACCGGGGAGCTGTTTTTT
TRBV19	.	TRBJ2-2	CASSIGQGATGELFF	TGTGCCAGTAGTATAGGGCAGGGTGCTACCGGGGAGCTGTTTTTT